This T cell receptor beta chain was documented in a study of blood T cell repertoires in COVID-19. Repertoires were generated with immunoSEQ multiplex PCR, while TCRdb's copy carries only in-frame clones and drops some. There are roughly 200,000 clones in the sample; 75% to 90% occur only once, and 9.2% lies in the top ten. Recruits, aged roughly 18 to 89 years, lived in some 25 US areas. Either two negative PCRs, clearance, or symptom resolution qualified Cohort 3 donors as recovered. Germline CDR1 MNHNS, CDR2 SASEGT. The CDR3 spans 15 residues. V lost 2 bases and J lost 7, with 17 bases in between. This receptor was taken from a middle-aged man who had recovered from COVID-19. Sequenced input: PBMCs or T cells enriched from blood (not recorded which). J is TRBJ1-2 and V is TRBV6-1; maybe TRBD1 (5 bases). Here the CDR3 DNA reads TGTGCCAGCAGTGAAATGCTGGCGGGGACGGTTGGCTACACCTTC. This sequence encodes CASSEMLAGTVGYTF.